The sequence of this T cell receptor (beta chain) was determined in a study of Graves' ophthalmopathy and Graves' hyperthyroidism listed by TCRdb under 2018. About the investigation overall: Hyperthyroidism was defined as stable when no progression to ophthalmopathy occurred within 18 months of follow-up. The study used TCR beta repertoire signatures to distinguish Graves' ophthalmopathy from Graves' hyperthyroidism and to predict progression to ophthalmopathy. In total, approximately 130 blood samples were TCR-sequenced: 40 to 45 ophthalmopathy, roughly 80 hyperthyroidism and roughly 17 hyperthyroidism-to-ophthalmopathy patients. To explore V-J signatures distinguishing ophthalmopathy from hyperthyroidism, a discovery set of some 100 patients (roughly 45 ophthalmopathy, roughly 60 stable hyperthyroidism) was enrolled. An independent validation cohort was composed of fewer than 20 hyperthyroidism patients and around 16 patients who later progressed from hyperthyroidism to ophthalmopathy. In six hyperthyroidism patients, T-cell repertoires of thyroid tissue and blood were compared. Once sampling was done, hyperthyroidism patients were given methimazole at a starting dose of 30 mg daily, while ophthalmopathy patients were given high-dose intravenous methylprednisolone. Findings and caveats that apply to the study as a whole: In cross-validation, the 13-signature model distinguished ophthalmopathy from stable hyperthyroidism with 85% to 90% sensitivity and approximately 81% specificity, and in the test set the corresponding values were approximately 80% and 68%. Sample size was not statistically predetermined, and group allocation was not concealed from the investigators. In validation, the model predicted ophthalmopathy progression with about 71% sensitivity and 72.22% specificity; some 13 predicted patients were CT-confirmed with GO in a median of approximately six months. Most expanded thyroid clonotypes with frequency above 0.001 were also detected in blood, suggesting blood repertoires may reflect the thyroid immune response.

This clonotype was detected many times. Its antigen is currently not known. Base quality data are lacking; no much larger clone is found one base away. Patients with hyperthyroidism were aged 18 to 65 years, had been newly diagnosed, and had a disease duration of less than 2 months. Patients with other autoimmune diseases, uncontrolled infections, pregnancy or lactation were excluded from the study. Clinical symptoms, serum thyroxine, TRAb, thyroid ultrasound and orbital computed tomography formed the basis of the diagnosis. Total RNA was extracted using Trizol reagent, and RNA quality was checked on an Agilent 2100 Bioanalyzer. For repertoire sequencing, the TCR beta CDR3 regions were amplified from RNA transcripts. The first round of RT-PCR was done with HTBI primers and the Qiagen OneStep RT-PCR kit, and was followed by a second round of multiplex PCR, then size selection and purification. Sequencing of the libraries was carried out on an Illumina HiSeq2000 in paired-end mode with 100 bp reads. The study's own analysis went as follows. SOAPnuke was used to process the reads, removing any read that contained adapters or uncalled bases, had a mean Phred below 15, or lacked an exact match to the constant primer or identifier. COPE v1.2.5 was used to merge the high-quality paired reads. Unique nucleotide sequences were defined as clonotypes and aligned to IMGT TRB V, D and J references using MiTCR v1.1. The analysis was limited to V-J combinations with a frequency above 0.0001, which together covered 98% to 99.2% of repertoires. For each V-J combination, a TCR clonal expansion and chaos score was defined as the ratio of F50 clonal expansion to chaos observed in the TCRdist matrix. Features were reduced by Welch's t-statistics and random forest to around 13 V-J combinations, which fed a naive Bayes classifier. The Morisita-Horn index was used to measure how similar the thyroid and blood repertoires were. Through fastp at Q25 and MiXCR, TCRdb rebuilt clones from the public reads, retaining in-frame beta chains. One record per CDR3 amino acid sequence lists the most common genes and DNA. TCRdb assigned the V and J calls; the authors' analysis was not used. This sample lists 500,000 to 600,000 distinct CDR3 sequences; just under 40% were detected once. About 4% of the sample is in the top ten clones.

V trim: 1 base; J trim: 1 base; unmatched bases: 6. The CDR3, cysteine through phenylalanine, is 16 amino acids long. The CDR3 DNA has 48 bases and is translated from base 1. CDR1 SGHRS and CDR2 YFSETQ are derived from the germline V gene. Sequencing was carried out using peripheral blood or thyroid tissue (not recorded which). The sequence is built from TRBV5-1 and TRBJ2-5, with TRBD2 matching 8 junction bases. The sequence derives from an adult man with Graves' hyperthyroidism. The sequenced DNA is TGCGCCAGCAGCTTGAACCAGCGGGGGCCCCAAGAGACCCAGTACTTC. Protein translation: CASSLNQRGPQETQYF.